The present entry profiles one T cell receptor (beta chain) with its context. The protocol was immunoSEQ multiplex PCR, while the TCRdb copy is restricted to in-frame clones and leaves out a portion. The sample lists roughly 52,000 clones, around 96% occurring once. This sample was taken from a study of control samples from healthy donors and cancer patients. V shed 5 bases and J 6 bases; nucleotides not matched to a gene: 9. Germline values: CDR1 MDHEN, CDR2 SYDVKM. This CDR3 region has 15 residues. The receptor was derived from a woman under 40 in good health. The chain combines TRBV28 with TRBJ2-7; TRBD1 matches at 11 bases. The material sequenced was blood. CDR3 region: CASSTRTGGKGEQYF. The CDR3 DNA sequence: TGTGCCAGCAGTACACGGACAGGGGGCAAGGGCGAGCAGTACTTC.